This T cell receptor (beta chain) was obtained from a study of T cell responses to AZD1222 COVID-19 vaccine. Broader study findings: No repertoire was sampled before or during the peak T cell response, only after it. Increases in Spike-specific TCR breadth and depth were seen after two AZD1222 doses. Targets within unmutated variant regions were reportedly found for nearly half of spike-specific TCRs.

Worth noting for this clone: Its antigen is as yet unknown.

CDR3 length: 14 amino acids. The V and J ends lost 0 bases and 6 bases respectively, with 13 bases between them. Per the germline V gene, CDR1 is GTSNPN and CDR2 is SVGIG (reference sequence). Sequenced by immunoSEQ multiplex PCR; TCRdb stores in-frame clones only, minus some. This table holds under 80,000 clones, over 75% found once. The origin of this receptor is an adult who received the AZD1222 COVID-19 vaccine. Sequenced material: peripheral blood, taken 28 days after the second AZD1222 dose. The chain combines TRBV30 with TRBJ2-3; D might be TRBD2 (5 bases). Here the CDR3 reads CAWSVGVRADTQYF. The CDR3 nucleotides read TGTGCCTGGAGTGTGGGCGTGAGGGCGGATACGCAGTATTTT.